Listed below are T cell receptor beta chains from one sample, sequenced in a study of breast tumors, draining lymph nodes, adjacent tissues. TCRdb re-called the multiplex PCR reads through MiXCR, storing one row per CDR3 protein. The sample includes about 35,000 distinct CDR3 sequences, roughly 36% of them seen just once. Material for sequencing was breast tumor tissue. The receptors were sampled from a female donor with breast cancer. Some clones in this sample may be carry-over from other donors' samples. The CDR3 runs from the conserved cysteine through the conserved F or W. Each record gives: V gene, CDR3 length, J gene, clone size, CDR3 protein. Not all rows give a size; the values are once, few, many and, for expanded clones, a class.

>TRBV7-3|16|TRBJ2-3|many
CASSLTSGSSTDTQYF
>TRBV11-3|17|TRBJ2-5|NA
CASSRALGGGGSETQYF
>TRBV7-9|15|TRBJ1-3|many
CASSRPGQGSNTIYF
>TRBV27|12|TRBJ2-1|NA
CASSLGYGEQFF
>TRBV3-1|15|TRBJ2-1|NA
CASSLGLAPNNEQFF
>TRBV4-2|16|TRBJ2-1|many
CASSQDTAGAYNEQFF
>TRBV29-1|12|TRBJ1-2|NA
CSVEDRVEGYTF
>TRBV20-1|14|TRBJ2-3|many
CSAVAGGGTDTQYF
>TRBV25-1|13|TRBJ1-1|NA
CASSEWGTTEAFF
>TRBV6-5|19|TRBJ2-5|NA
CASSYSRVALLGPQETQYF
>TRBV24-1|13|TRBJ2-1|NA
CATSAGQYNEQFF
>TRBV19|16|TRBJ1-2|once
CASSIPRGDRLYGYTF
>TRBV7-2|14|TRBJ2-2|medium-sized
CASSPTDVSGELFF
>TRBV6-2/TRBV6-3|16|TRBJ2-2|many
CASSYGSGTNTGELFF
>TRBV6-5|18|TRBJ2-6|few
CASSYSRAVASGANVLTF
>TRBV10-3|13|TRBJ2-5|many
CAISGTYQETQYF
>TRBV15|18|TRBJ2-7|many
CATSRDWTGKVSSYEQYF
>TRBV15|15|TRBJ2-7|NA
CATSRGGQGEGEQYF
>TRBV9|17|TRBJ2-2|many
CASSVGGRGLNTGELFF
>TRBV20-1|15|TRBJ2-1|NA
CSADGLAGEVREQFF
>TRBV6-5|13|TRBJ1-1|NA
CASRPTGYPEAFF
>TRBV3-1|13|TRBJ2-7|many
CASSHTGGYEQYF
>TRBV7-2|14|TRBJ1-3|many
CASSRGPSGNTIYF
>TRBV9|12|TRBJ2-1|many
CASSVAGEAQFF
>TRBV7-8|13|TRBJ2-7|many
CASKPGAPYEQYF
>TRBV30|16|TRBJ2-7|NA
CAWSVFRGGRSYEQYF
>TRBV20-1|11|TRBJ2-7|NA
CSVARAYEQYF
>TRBV5-1|19|TRBJ2-6|many
CASSLAQQGAISGANVLTF
>TRBV7-9|16|TRBJ2-3|medium-sized
CASSSHSGYSTDTQYF
>TRBV20-1|16|TRBJ2-3|NA
CSATEDGGASTDTQYF
>TRBV5-5|16|TRBJ2-5|NA
CASSLGASGTGETQYF
>TRBV7-2|15|TRBJ2-5|once
CASSLGGTGTEDQYF
>TRBV11-2|14|TRBJ2-7|NA
CASSSGLAGNEQYF
>TRBV7-2|18|TRBJ2-1|NA
CASSLEGLAGYSYNEQFF
>TRBV7-9|16|TRBJ1-6|many
CASSPPGEAFNSPLHF
>TRBV11-3|15|TRBJ1-2|few
CASSFTGSGNYGYTF
>TRBV4-1|16|TRBJ2-5|few
CASSQGGGGPQETQYF
>TRBV20-1|13|TRBJ2-5|NA
CSAPAGAQETQYF
>TRBV20-1|13|TRBJ1-2|many
CSASIQGNYGYTF
>TRBV24-1|13|TRBJ2-7|many
CATTDRAPYEQYF
>TRBV6-4|16|TRBJ1-4|NA
CASSDSIATGGEKLFF
>TRBV19|14|TRBJ1-6|many
CASSIGAANSPLHF
>TRBV5-1|13|TRBJ2-7|many
CASSSGMPWEQYF
>TRBV7-9|16|TRBJ2-5|many
CASSPGLAGFQETQYF
>TRBV13|13|TRBJ2-7|many
CASSSDRAGEQYF
>TRBV9|17|TRBJ1-3|many
CASSLGAVRSSGNTIYF
>TRBV12-3/TRBV12-4|16|TRBJ2-1|medium-sized
CASSSTRDSSYNEQFF
>TRBV7-2|16|TRBJ1-2|many
CASSLGFGRGFTGYTF
>TRBV9|15|TRBJ2-5|many
CASSGGQGAGETQYF
>TRBV5-1|15|TRBJ1-6|NA
CASSLRSTGNSPLHF
>TRBV20-1|13|TRBJ1-1|NA
CRPRIPMNTEAFF
>TRBV19|15|TRBJ1-6|many
CASSNIQGPNSPLHF
>TRBV20-1|15|TRBJ2-1|NA
CSARVIAGGYNEQFF
>TRBV6-2/TRBV6-3|14|TRBJ2-7|many
CASSYDRGRYEQYF
>TRBV4-3|15|TRBJ2-1|many
CASSQAAAGAFEQFF
>TRBV15|15|TRBJ2-1|NA
CATSRAGEWDNEQSF
>TRBV7-8|13|TRBJ2-7|NA
CASSWGESREQYF
>TRBV20-1|16|TRBJ2-7|many
CSASRRGGLGGYEQYF